This is a list of T cell receptor beta chains from one sample in a study of T cell responses to AZD1222 COVID-19 vaccine. TCRdb's copy holds only in-frame clones and misses some; the assay was immunoSEQ multiplex PCR. The sample holds 120,000 or so clones, approximately 90% seen once. The specimen was peripheral blood, collected 28 days after the second dose of the MenACWY control vaccine. These TCRs come from an adult who received the MenACWY meningococcal vaccine as a control. The CDR3 runs from the conserved cysteine through the conserved F or W. D genes are given only for firm matches. Not every row has a clone size; where given, it reads once, few, many or a size class.

J gene: TRBJ1-2
V gene: TRBV6-4
D gene: .
clone size: .
CDR3 DNA: TGTGCCAGCCCAGAAGGCTACACCTTC
CDR3 protein: CASPEGYTF

J gene: TRBJ1-1
V gene: TRBV10-3
D gene: .
clone size: .
CDR3 DNA: TGTGCCATCAGTGTGGTTTTGGCAGTGAACACTGAAGCTTTCTTT
CDR3 protein: CAISVVLAVNTEAFF

J gene: TRBJ1-3
V gene: TRBV5-4
D gene: .
clone size: .
CDR3 DNA: TGTGCCAGCAGCTTGGTAGGGAGTCCTGGAAACACCATATATTTT
CDR3 protein: CASSLVGSPGNTIYF

J gene: TRBJ1-2
V gene: TRBV27
D gene: TRBD1
clone size: .
CDR3 DNA: TGTGCCAGCAGTTCTAAGACAGGGGTGAGCTATGGCTACACCTTC
CDR3 protein: CASSSKTGVSYGYTF

J gene: TRBJ2-1
V gene: TRBV7-9
D gene: TRBD2
clone size: .
CDR3 DNA: TGTGCCAGCAGCTCTACTAGCGTTTCCTACAATGAGCAGTTCTTC
CDR3 protein: CASSSTSVSYNEQFF

J gene: TRBJ2-3
V gene: TRBV20-1
D gene: TRBD2
clone size: once
CDR3 DNA: TGCAGTGCTACTAGCGGGGCTACGCAGTATTTT
CDR3 protein: CSATSGATQYF

J gene: TRBJ2-7
V gene: TRBV2
D gene: .
clone size: .
CDR3 DNA: TGTGCCGGGATGGGGCAGCTCACAGGGCAGTACTTC
CDR3 protein: CAGMGQLTGQYF

J gene: TRBJ2-2
V gene: TRBV14
D gene: TRBD1
clone size: .
CDR3 DNA: TGTGCCAGCAGCCCGGACAGGGGGGCTAACACCGGGGAGCTGTTTTTT
CDR3 protein: CASSPDRGANTGELFF

J gene: TRBJ2-7
V gene: TRBV28
D gene: TRBD1
clone size: .
CDR3 DNA: TGTGCCAGCTGGCGGACAGGGACTTACTACGAGCAGTACTTC
CDR3 protein: CASWRTGTYYEQYF

J gene: TRBJ2-5
V gene: TRBV6-5
D gene: TRBD2
clone size: .
CDR3 DNA: TGTGCCAGCATTACGGTCGGGGGGGCCGGAGAGACCCAGTACTTC
CDR3 protein: CASITVGGAGETQYF

J gene: TRBJ2-3
V gene: TRBV9
D gene: .
clone size: .
CDR3 DNA: TGTGCCAGCAGCGTGGGGACTAGCACAGATACGCAGTATTTT
CDR3 protein: CASSVGTSTDTQYF

J gene: TRBJ2-2
V gene: TRBV11-2
D gene: TRBD2
clone size: .
CDR3 DNA: TGTGCCAGCAGGAAAGACCTAGCGGATACCGGGGAGCTGTTTTTT
CDR3 protein: CASRKDLADTGELFF

J gene: TRBJ1-6
V gene: TRBV4-3
D gene: .
clone size: .
CDR3 DNA: TGCGCCAGCAGCCAAGAGTTTAATTCACCCCTCCACTTT
CDR3 protein: CASSQEFNSPLHF

J gene: TRBJ1-6
V gene: TRBV27
D gene: TRBD1
clone size: once
CDR3 DNA: TGTGCCAGCAGTCAGGGGGCCTTCTATAATTCACCCCTCCACTTT
CDR3 protein: CASSQGAFYNSPLHF

J gene: TRBJ2-3
V gene: TRBV28
D gene: .
clone size: .
CDR3 DNA: TGTGCCAGCAGTTTGGGACTCGGGTTACCCACAGATACGCAGTATTTT
CDR3 protein: CASSLGLGLPTDTQYF

J gene: TRBJ2-3
V gene: TRBV28
D gene: .
clone size: .
CDR3 DNA: TGTGCCAGCAGTTTAAAGGGTGGGGATACGCAGTATTTT
CDR3 protein: CASSLKGGDTQYF

J gene: TRBJ1-3
V gene: TRBV29-1
D gene: .
clone size: .
CDR3 DNA: TGCAGCGTTGCATCCAGGGGAAAAGGCCTGGCAAACACCATATATTTT
CDR3 protein: CSVASRGKGLANTIYF

J gene: TRBJ1-1
V gene: TRBV28
D gene: .
clone size: once
CDR3 DNA: TGTGCCAGCAGTATCGACAGGTACGGTGAAGCTTTCTTT
CDR3 protein: CASSIDRYGEAFF

J gene: TRBJ1-1
V gene: TRBV5-1
D gene: .
clone size: .
CDR3 DNA: TGCGCCAGCAGCTCGGCCAGGGTCCGAATGAACACTGAAGCTTTCTTT
CDR3 protein: CASSSARVRMNTEAFF